This T cell receptor delta chain originates from a study of gamma-delta T cells after stem cell transplantation. After removal of 3 bases from V and 2 bases from J, the junction contained 7 bases not matched to a gene. The CDR3 extends over 18 amino acids. CDR1 and CDR2 from the germline V gene are GEAIGNYY and EKD. TCRdb fed the RT-PCR reads to CATT. The top ten clones hold around 4% of a sample with 12,000 to 15,000 delta-chain clones, roughly a third of them seen once. This clone appeared a few times. This chain joins TRDV2 and TRDJ3; TRDD3 matches at 9 bases. Sequenced input: gamma-delta T cells. The TCR comes from a human donor. It is not recorded whose cells these are; they may come from a transplant donor. The CDR3 sequence: CACDVLGELTWDTRQMFF. The CDR3 DNA reads TGTGCCTGTGACGTACTGGGGGAGCTAACCTGGGACACCCGACAGATGTTTTTC.